The clone carrying this T cell receptor (beta chain) has just one count. In the authors' workflow: Amplification with reference gene primers provided the estimates of nucleated cell counts. TCRdb's copy holds only in-frame clones and misses some; the assay was immunoSEQ multiplex PCR. The V and J calls and clone size come from that table; D and trimming were worked out from the DNA. The sample yields roughly 36,000 clones, over 70% seen once. The sample comes from a study of blood T cell repertoires in COVID-19. The germline V gene has CDR1 SGHNT and CDR2 YYREEE (reference sequence). This CDR3 has 14 amino acids. V was cut by 0 bases and J by 6 bases, with 10 bases left in between.

The V call is TRBV5-4, the J call TRBJ2-1; weak D call: TRBD2 (6 bases). This TCR was sampled from a man older than 75 with active COVID-19. Sample: peripheral blood. CDR3 amino acids: CASSLGAGSNEQFF. The DNA of the CDR3 is TGTGCCAGCAGCTTGGGGGCCGGGAGCAATGAGCAGTTCTTC.